Following are 13 T cell receptor beta chains from one sample sequenced in a study of spatial heterogeneity in lung cancer. TCRdb re-derived calls from the 5' RACE reads in MiXCR, one entry per CDR3 protein. The sample has fewer than 55,000 distinct CDR3 sequences, 6% to 8.5% seen once; the top ten hold roughly 37%. Sample time point: blood at routine non-recurrence follow-up after resection. TCRs were sequenced from unsorted whole RNA of tumor, nontumor lung or PBMC. Sequenced material: PBMCs, taken at follow-up. The receptors were gathered from a female donor with early-stage non-small cell lung cancer.

This clonotype was seen repeatedly, ten times or more. J is TRBJ1-1 and V is TRBV14, with TRBD1 matching over 9 bases. The J segment lost 4 bases and the V segment lost 3 bases, leaving 0 bases of the junction unmatched. The CDR3 length is 13 residues. CDR1 is SGHDN and CDR2 is FVKESK in the germline V gene. CDR3 sequence: CASSQDRGTEAFF. CDR3 nucleotide sequence: TGTGCCAGCAGCCAGGACAGGGGCACTGAAGCTTTCTTT.

The CDR3 coding sequence is TGTGCCAGCAGCTTGGGAGGGGGAAGTGGCTACACCTTC. Its protein product is CASSLGGGSGYTF. The J gene is TRBJ1-2, the V gene TRBV5-6, with D possibly matching TRBD1 (6 bases). V was pared by 0 bases and J by 7 bases, with 10 bases between. This CDR3 has 13 residues. Germline loops: CDR1 SGHDT, CDR2 YYEEEE.

This clonotype has a count of ten or more. The chain recombines TRBV20-1 with TRBJ2-7, with D perhaps assigned TRBD1 or TRBD2 (6 bases each). This CDR3 comprises 13 residues. CDR1 is DFQATT, CDR2 SNEGSKA, per germline (reference sequence). V dropped 5 bases and J dropped 1 base, with 12 bases sitting between them. The CDR3, as DNA: TGCAGTGCTCAAGGGGGGCGGTCCTACGAGCAGTACTTC. Translated: CSAQGGRSYEQYF.

About this clonotype itself: This sequence may be a read error, since a much larger clone differs from it by one base. The chain combines TRBV5-1 with TRBJ2-3, with TRBD2 matching over 7 bases. The CDR3 covers 15 residues. CDR1 is SGHRS and CDR2 is YFSETQ in the germline V gene. The CDR3 loop is CVSSTSGRGADTQYF. As DNA, the CDR3 is TGCGTCAGCAGCACCTCAGGGAGGGGAGCAGATACGCAGTATTTT.

This clonotype was detected many times. The rearrangement joins TRBV6-2 or TRBV6-3 to TRBJ1-1; D gene ambiguous. CDR3 size: 15 residues. The germline V gene encodes CDR1 MNHEY and CDR2 SVGEGT. The V and J ends lost 5 bases and 0 bases respectively, with 13 bases between them. For the CDR3, the DNA is TGTGCCAGCAGTCCGACGGAAGGAATGAACACTGAAGCTTTCTTT. The encoded protein is CASSPTEGMNTEAFF.

The gene calls are TRBV16 and TRBJ1-4; no clear D. This CDR3 has 20 residues. The germline V gene encodes CDR1 KGHSY and CDR2 FQNENV. The V end lost 2 bases, the J end lost 0 bases, and 22 bases lay between the germline ends. CDR3 in DNA: TGTGCCAGCAGCCAAAGGTATCACTCCGGACCGCCTGCAACTAATGAAAAACTGTTTTTT. It yields the protein CASSQRYHSGPPATNEKLFF.

This clonotype was observed many times. This chain connects TRBV20-1 to TRBJ2-7; unclear D gene. CDR1 is DFQATT and CDR2 is SNEGSKA in the germline V gene (reference sequence). The germline V and J ends were trimmed by 0 bases and 4 bases, with 13 bases remaining between them. This CDR3 region has 14 residues. CDR3 amino acids: CSAREKQSLYEQYF. DNA of the CDR3: TGCAGTGCTAGAGAGAAACAGTCCCTATACGAGCAGTACTTC.

This clonotype appeared many times. The rearrangement links TRBV28 to TRBJ1-6; D is possibly TRBD1 (5 bases). Germline V gene data show CDR1 as MDHEN and CDR2 as SYDVKM. V lost 2 bases to trimming and J lost 7 bases, with 9 bases between them. CDR3 length: 14 residues. The CDR3 sequence is CASSLLGLNSPLHF. DNA for the CDR3: TGTGCCAGCAGTTTACTGGGGCTGAATTCACCCCTCCACTTT.

This clonotype was seen a handful of times. The gene calls are TRBV20-1 and TRBJ2-3; 8 bases map to TRBD2. With V trimmed by 5 bases and J by 4 bases, 20 bases remained unmatched. This CDR3 contains 18 residues. CDR1 and CDR2 from the germline V gene are DFQATT and SNEGSKA (reference sequence). As DNA, the CDR3 is TGCAGTGCTTTCATGACAGGATCGCTAGCGGGTCCCCCAGATACGCAGTATTTT. Translation: CSAFMTGSLAGPPDTQYF.

This clonotype was seen at least ten times. V gene TRBV11-2 combines with J gene TRBJ1-1; D is unclear. V was pared by 3 bases and J by 5 bases, with 4 bases between. The germline CDR1 and CDR2 sequences are SGHAT and FQNNGV. The CDR3 totals 11 residues. CDR3 in DNA: TGTGCCAGCAGCTTGCGGACTGAAGCTTTCTTT. This gives the protein CASSLRTEAFF.

This clonotype was seen repeatedly, ten times or more. The chain employs TRBV6-5 and TRBJ2-5; 7 bases fit TRBD2. The germline V gene has CDR1 MNHEY and CDR2 SVGAGI. V was pared by 8 bases and J by 4 bases, with 10 bases of the junction left unmatched. The CDR3 is 14 residues long. Here the CDR3 DNA reads TGTGCCAGCGCCAGGGAGCGGGGACCAGAGACCCAGTACTTC. Protein sequence: CASARERGPETQYF.

This chain joins TRBV7-2 and TRBJ2-7; D is possibly TRBD1 or TRBD2 (6 bases each). The V end lost 4 bases, the J end lost 5 bases, and 12 bases lay between the germline ends. This CDR3 has 13 amino acids. From germline, CDR1 is SGHTA and CDR2 FQGNSA. The CDR3: CASSSRRGDEQYF. The CDR3 nucleotides read TGTGCCAGCAGCTCGAGGAGGGGGGACGAGCAGTACTTC.

The chain recombines TRBV11-1 with TRBJ2-7; D unresolved. This CDR3 is built from 14 residues. The germline CDR1 and CDR2 sequences are SGHAT and FQDESV (reference sequence). The V gene lost 8 bases and the J gene lost 0 bases, with 14 bases spanning the gap. For the CDR3, the DNA is TGTGCCAGCGGCCTGGACCAGAGCTCCTACGAGCAGTACTTC. Translated: CASGLDQSSYEQYF.